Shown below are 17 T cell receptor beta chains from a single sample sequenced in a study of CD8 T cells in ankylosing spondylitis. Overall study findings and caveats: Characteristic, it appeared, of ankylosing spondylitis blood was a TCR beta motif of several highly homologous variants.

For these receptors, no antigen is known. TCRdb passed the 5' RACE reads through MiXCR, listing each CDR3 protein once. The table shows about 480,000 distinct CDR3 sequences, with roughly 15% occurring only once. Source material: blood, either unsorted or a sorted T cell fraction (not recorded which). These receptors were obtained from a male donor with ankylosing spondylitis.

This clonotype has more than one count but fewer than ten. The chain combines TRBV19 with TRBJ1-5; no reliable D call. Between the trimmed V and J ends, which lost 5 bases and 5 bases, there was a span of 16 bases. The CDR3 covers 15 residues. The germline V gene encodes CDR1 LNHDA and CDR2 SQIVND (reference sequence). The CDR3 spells CASSPAASHHQPQHF. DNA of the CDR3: TGTGCCAGTAGTCCGGCGGCGTCCCATCATCAGCCCCAGCATTTT.

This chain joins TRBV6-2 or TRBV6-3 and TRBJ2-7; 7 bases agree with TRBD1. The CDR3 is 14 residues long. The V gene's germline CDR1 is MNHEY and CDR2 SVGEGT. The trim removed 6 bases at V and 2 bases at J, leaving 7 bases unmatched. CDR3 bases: TGTGCCAGCAGCTACGGGACAGTTCCCTACGAGCAGTACTTC. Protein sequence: CASSYGTVPYEQYF.

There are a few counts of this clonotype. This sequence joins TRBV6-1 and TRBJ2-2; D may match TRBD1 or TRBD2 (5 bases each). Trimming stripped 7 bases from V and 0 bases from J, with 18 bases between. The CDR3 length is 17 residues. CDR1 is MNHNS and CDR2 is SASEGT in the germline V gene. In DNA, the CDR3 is TGTGCCAGCACCTCACGCCGGGACGGCGCGAACACCGGGGAGCTGTTTTTT. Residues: CASTSRRDGANTGELFF.

CDR3 residues: CSASSGIRYEQYF. CDR3 nucleotide sequence: TGCAGTGCCTCTAGCGGGATAAGATACGAGCAGTACTTC. V gene TRBV20-1 combines with J gene TRBJ2-7, with 9 nucleotides matching TRBD2. Trimming removed 6 bases from V and 4 bases from J; junction bases left unmatched: 7. This CDR3 region has 13 residues. Germline V lookup: CDR1 DFQATT, CDR2 SNEGSKA (reference sequence).

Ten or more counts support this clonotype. In DNA, the CDR3 is TGTGCCACCCGTAAGAGCGCGAACACCGGGGAGCTGTTTTTT. Protein sequence: CATRKSANTGELFF. The chain employs TRBV12-3 or TRBV12-4 and TRBJ2-2; D remains unclear. The V end was cut by 10 bases, the J end by 0 bases, with 12 bases between. This CDR3 region has 14 residues.

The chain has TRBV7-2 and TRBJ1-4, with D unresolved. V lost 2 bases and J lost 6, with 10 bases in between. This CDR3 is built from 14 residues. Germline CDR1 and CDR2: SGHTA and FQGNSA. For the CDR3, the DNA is TGTGCCAGCAGCTTATTCGGAGGAGATGAAAAACTGTTTTTT. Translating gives CASSLFGGDEKLFF.

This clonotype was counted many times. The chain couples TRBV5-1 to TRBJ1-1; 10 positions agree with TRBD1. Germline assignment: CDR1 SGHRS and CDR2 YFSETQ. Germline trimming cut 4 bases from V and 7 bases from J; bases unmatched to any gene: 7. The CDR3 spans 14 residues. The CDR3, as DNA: TGCGCCAGCAGCCGGGGACAGGGGACGAGTGAAGCTTTCTTT. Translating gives CASSRGQGTSEAFF.

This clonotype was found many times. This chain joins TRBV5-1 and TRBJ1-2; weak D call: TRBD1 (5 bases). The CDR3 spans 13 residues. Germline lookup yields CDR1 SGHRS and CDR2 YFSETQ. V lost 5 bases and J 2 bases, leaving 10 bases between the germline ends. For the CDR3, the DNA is TGCGCCAGCAGGAAGGACAACAACTATGGCTACACCTTC. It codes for CASRKDNNYGYTF.

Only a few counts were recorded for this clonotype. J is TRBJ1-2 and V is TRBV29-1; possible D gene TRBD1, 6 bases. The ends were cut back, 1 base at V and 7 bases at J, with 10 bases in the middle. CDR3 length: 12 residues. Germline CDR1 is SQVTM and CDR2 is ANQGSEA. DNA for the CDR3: TGCAGCGTTGAAGCACAGGGTAGTGGCTACACCTTC. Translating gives CSVEAQGSGYTF.

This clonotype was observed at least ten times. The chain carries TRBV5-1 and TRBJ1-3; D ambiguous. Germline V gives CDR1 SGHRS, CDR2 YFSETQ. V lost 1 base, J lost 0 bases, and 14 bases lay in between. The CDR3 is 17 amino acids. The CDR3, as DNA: TGCGCCAGCAGCTTGTGGGCAGGAGCCTCCTCTGGAAACACCATATATTTT. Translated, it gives CASSLWAGASSGNTIYF.

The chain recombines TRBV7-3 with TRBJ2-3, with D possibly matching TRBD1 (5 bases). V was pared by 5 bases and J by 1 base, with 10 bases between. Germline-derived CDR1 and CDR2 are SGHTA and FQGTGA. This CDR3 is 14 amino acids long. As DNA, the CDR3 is TGTGCCAGCAGCCCGCAGACAGGCACAGATACGCAGTATTTT. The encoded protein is CASSPQTGTDTQYF. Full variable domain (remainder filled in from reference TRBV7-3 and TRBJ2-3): GAGVSQTPSNKVTEKGKYVELRCDPISGHTALYWYRQSLGQGPEFLIYFQGTGAADDSGLPNDRFFAVRPEGSVSTLKIQRTERGDSAVYLCASSPQTGTDTQYFGPGTRLTVL.

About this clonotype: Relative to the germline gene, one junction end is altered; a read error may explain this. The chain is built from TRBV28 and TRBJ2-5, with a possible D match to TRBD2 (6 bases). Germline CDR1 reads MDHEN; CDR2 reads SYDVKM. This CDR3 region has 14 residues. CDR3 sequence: CASNVGGSVETQYF. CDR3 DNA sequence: TGTGCAAGCAATGTCGGGGGAAGTGTCGAGACCCAGTACTTC. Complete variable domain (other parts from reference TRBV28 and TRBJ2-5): DVKVTQSSRYLVKRTGEKVFLECVQDMDHENMFWYRQDPGLGLRLIYFSYDVKMKEKGDIPEGYSVSREKKERFSLILESASTNQTSMYLCASNVGGSVETQYFGPGTRLLVL.

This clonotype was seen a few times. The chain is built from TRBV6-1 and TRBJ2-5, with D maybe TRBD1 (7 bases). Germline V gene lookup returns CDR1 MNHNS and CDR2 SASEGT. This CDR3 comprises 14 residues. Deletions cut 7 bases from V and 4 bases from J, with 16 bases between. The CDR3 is CASTLPGGGETQYF. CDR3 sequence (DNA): TGTGCCAGCACCTTACCAGGGGGAGGAGAGACCCAGTACTTC.

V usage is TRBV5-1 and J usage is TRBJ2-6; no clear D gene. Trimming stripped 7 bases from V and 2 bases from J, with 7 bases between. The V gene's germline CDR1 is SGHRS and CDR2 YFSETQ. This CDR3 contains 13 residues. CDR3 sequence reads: CASYATGANVLTF. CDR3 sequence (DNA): TGCGCCAGCTATGCGACTGGGGCCAACGTCCTGACTTTC.

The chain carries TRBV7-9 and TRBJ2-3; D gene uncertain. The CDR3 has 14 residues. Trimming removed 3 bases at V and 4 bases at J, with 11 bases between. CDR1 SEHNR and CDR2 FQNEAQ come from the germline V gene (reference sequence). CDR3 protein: CASSFPLAPDTQYF. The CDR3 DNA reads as TGTGCCAGCAGCTTCCCACTCGCCCCAGATACGCAGTATTTT.

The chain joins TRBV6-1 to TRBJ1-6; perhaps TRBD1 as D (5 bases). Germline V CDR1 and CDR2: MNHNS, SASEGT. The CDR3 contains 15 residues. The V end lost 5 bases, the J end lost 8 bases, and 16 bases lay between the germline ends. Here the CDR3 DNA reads TGTGCCAGCAGTCCCTTTGCAGGGTCTTATTCACCCCTCCACTTT. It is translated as CASSPFAGSYSPLHF.

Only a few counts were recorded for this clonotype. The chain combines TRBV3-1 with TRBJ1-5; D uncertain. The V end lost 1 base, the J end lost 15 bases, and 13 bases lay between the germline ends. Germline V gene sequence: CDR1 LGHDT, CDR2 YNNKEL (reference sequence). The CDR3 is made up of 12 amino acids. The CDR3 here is CASSQGGINRHF. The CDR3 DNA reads TGTGCCAGCAGCCAAGGAGGGATTAATCGGCATTTT. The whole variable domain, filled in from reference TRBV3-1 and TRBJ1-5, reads DTAVSQTPKYLVTQMGNDKSIKCEQNLGHDTMYWYKQDSKKFLKIMFSYNNKELIINETVPNRFSPKSPDKAHLNLHINSLELGDSAVYFCASSQGGINRHFGDGTRLSIL.